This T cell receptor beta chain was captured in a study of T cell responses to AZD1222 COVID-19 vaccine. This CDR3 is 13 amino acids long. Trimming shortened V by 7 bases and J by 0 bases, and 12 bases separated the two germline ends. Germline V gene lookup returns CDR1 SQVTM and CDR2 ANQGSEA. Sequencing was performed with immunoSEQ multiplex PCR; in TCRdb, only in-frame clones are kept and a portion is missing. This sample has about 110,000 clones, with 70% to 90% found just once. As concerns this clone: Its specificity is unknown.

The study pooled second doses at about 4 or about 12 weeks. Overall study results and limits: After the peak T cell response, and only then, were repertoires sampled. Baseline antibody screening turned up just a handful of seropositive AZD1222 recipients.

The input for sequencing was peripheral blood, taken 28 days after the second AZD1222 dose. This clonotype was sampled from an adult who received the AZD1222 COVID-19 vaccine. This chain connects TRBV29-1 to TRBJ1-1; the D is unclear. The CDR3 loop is CSAHKQMNTEAFF. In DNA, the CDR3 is TGCAGCGCCCACAAACAGATGAACACTGAAGCTTTCTTT.